The clone carrying this T cell receptor beta chain turned up a few times. Antigen: not known. TCRdb recomputed calls from the 5' RACE reads with MiXCR, one row per CDR3 protein. The sample shows about 500,000 distinct CDR3 sequences, approximately 11% of them seen only once. The CDR3 totals 16 residues. From germline, CDR1 is DFQATT and CDR2 SNEGSKA (reference sequence). Germline trimming cut 0 bases from V and 3 bases from J; bases unmatched to any gene: 8. This sample is part of a study of CD8 T cells in ankylosing spondylitis. Study findings and constraints: Ankylosing spondylitis blood appeared to be characterized by a TCR beta motif of 8 or 9 highly homologous variants. Clones linked to disease, bearing a CD8+ phenotype, were relatively rare in peripheral blood.

The genes are TRBV20-1 and TRBJ2-5; the match to TRBD2 covers 9 bases. Sequencing was done on a sample of blood, either unsorted or a sorted T cell fraction (not recorded which). The receptor was derived from a male donor with ankylosing spondylitis. The DNA for the CDR3 is TGCAGTGCTAGAGATGGGACCGGGACTAGCAAAGAGACCCAGTACTTC. Protein sequence: CSARDGTGTSKETQYF.